This T cell receptor (beta chain) emerged from a study of OX40 agonist ivuxolimab in advanced cancers. Study background: Ivuxolimab, an agonist antibody against OX40 (CD134), was given to patients. Of the participants, approximately 38% had some prior anti-PD-1, anti-PD-L1 or anti-CTLA-4 therapy, which was allowed.

Clones were sequenced by immunoSEQ multiplex PCR, and TCRdb holds only the in-frame ones, with some missing. The sample carries tens of thousands of clones, roughly nine tenths recorded once. This clone was picked up one time. Blood samples were obtained at baseline, cycle 4 day 1, and cycle 7 day 1. Material: CD4+ or CD8+ T cells sorted from blood, obtained in a trial of the OX40 agonist ivuxolimab. This clonotype was sampled from an adult with an advanced solid tumor such as melanoma, head and neck, liver or kidney cancer.

The CDR3 region is CASSQEADRGVEAFF. The CDR3 nucleotides read TGTGCCAGCAGCCAAGAGGCCGACAGGGGGGTTGAAGCTTTCTTT. The chain links TRBV4-2 to TRBJ1-1; 9 bases are a match to TRBD1. Germline V gene sequence: CDR1 LGHNA, CDR2 YNFKEQ. There are 15 residues in the CDR3. Trimming took 0 bases from V and 7 from J; bases not matched to a gene: 6.